Sequencing of this T cell receptor beta chain was carried out in a study of CD8 T cells in ankylosing spondylitis. Findings of the study overall: The disease-linked clones had a CD8+ phenotype and low blood frequencies.

TCRdb re-called the 5' RACE reads through MiXCR, storing one row per CDR3 protein. The sample contains 300,000 to 350,000 distinct CDR3 sequences, roughly 14% of which appear only once. Remarks on this clonotype: Its antigen remains unidentified.

V was clipped by 2 bases and J by 0 bases; unmatched bases: 5. Germline lookup yields CDR1 GTSNPN and CDR2 SVGIG (reference sequence). The CDR3 contains 15 residues. The chain uses TRBV30 and TRBJ2-3, with 7 positions matching TRBD1. The clonotype comes from a male donor with ankylosing spondylitis or in good health (not recorded which). Material: blood, either unsorted or a sorted T cell fraction (not recorded which). CDR3 loop: CAWSITGASTDTQYF. Here the CDR3 DNA reads TGTGCCTGGAGTATAACAGGGGCGAGCACAGATACGCAGTATTTT.